These 11 T cell receptor beta chains were sequenced from one sample in a study of blood T cell repertoires in COVID-19. TCRdb keeps only in-frame clones here, not all; method: immunoSEQ multiplex PCR. The sample carries some 450,000 clones, around nine tenths recorded once. Sample: peripheral blood. These receptors originate from a man aged 18 to 29 with COVID-19, enrolled during active disease.

This clone was picked up one time. V gene TRBV21-1 combines with J gene TRBJ1-1; TRBD1 was called by the table and not checked on the DNA. TRBV21-1 is shown as a pseudogene. The CDR3 is 13 amino acids. The CDR3 sequence is CASSKIWPDEAFF. The CDR3 DNA reads as TGTGCCAGCAGCAAAATTTGGCCAGATGAAGCTTTCTTT.

This chain links TRBV10-1 with TRBJ2-7, with a weak D call TRBD1 (5 bases). Per germline, CDR1 WNHNN and CDR2 SYGVQD (reference sequence). The V end lost 0 bases, the J end lost 5 bases, and 11 bases lay between the germline ends. The CDR3 loop spans 14 amino acids. CDR3 nucleotide sequence: TGCGCCAGCAGTGAGTCGGTAGGGGTCCACGAGCAGTACTTC. As protein: CASSESVGVHEQYF.

The V gene is TRBV2, the J gene TRBJ1-5; no clear D gene. Per the germline V gene, CDR1 is SNHLY and CDR2 is FYNNEI. Trimming removed 2 bases from V and 0 bases from J, with 11 bases in between. The CDR3 loop spans 16 amino acids. CDR3 in amino acids: CASSERGLYSNQPQHF. CDR3 in DNA: TGTGCCAGCAGTGAACGCGGCCTATATAGCAATCAGCCCCAGCATTTT.

The chain couples TRBV2 to TRBJ1-5; a possible D gene is TRBD1 (6 bases). V gave up 6 bases and J gave up 5 bases, with 11 bases separating them. The germline CDR1 and CDR2 sequences are SNHLY and FYNNEI. The CDR3 totals 13 residues. The CDR3 reads CASRWGLDQPQHF. For the CDR3, the DNA is TGTGCCAGCAGATGGGGGCTGGATCAGCCCCAGCATTTT. The whole variable domain, filled in from reference TRBV2 and TRBJ1-5, reads EPEVTQTPSHQVTQMGQEVILRCVPISNHLYFYWYRQILGQKVEFLVSFYNNEISEKSEIFDDQFSVERPDGSNFTLKIRSTKLEDSAMYFCASRWGLDQPQHFGDGTRLSIL.

A word on this clone: The identical CDR3 is also encoded by other nucleotide sequences in the sample. Written as DNA, the CDR3 is TGCGCCAGCAGCTTGCGGACAGGGGGCACCGGGGAGCTGTTTTTT. This translates into CASSLRTGGTGELFF. The chain couples TRBV5-1 to TRBJ2-2, with TRBD1 matching 10 bases. This CDR3 has 15 amino acids. Losses at the gene ends were 1 base for V and 4 bases for J; bases not matched to a gene: 1. Per the germline V gene, CDR1 is SGHRS and CDR2 is YFSETQ.

The gene calls are TRBV19 and TRBJ1-6; TRBD1 agrees at 9 bases. This CDR3 region has 14 residues. V was clipped by 2 bases and J by 8 bases; unmatched bases: 1. Germline lookup yields CDR1 LNHDA and CDR2 SQIVND (reference sequence). The CDR3 DNA follows: TGTGCCAGTAGTATAAGGGACAGGGATTCACCCCTCCACTTT. Translated: CASSIRDRDSPLHF.

V usage is TRBV19 and J usage is TRBJ1-1; the match to TRBD1 covers 8 bases. The CDR3 spans 14 residues. Germline V gives CDR1 LNHDA, CDR2 SQIVND (reference sequence). J gave up 5 bases and V 5 bases, and 7 bases lay outside the gene matches. CDR3 in DNA: TGTGCCAGTAGTCCGGTAACAGGGGGGACTGAAGCTTTCTTT. Encoded protein: CASSPVTGGTEAFF.

V gene TRBV3-1 (or the pseudogene TRBV3-2) combines with J gene TRBJ1-2; the D gene is possibly TRBD1 (5 bases). V was pared by 4 bases and J by 5 bases, with 11 bases between. Looked up from germline, CDR1 is LGHDT and CDR2 is YNNKEL (reference sequence). The CDR3 consists of 13 residues. CDR3 region: CASSPGHSYGYTF. The CDR3, as DNA: TGTGCCAGCAGCCCCGGACACTCGTATGGCTACACCTTC.

The chain is built from TRBV4-1 and TRBJ1-5; D is uncertain. V gave up 4 bases and J gave up 6 bases, with 19 bases separating them. The CDR3 is 16 amino acids. Germline V gives CDR1 MGHRA, CDR2 YSYEKL. The CDR3, as DNA: TGCGCCAGCAGCCCTACCTTCGCCTCAACCGGTCAGCCCCAGCATTTT. It yields the protein CASSPTFASTGQPQHF.

The chain is built from TRBV10-3 and TRBJ2-7; the D gene is possibly TRBD1 (6 bases). This CDR3 is 13 amino acids long. V lost 7 bases and J lost 1, with 11 bases in between. CDR1 and CDR2 (germline): ENHRY, SYGVKD. CDR3 bases: TGTGCCATCAACACAGGGTATTCCTACGAGCAGTACTTC. It specifies CAINTGYSYEQYF.

The V call is TRBV5-5, the J call TRBJ1-2, with no clear D. V was trimmed by 6 bases and J by 2 bases, leaving 14 bases between them. This CDR3 contains 14 residues. The germline V gene encodes CDR1 SGHKS and CDR2 YYEKEE (reference sequence). CDR3 amino acids: CASNLTPGNYGYTF. DNA for the CDR3: TGTGCCAGCAACCTTACCCCGGGAAACTATGGCTACACCTTC.